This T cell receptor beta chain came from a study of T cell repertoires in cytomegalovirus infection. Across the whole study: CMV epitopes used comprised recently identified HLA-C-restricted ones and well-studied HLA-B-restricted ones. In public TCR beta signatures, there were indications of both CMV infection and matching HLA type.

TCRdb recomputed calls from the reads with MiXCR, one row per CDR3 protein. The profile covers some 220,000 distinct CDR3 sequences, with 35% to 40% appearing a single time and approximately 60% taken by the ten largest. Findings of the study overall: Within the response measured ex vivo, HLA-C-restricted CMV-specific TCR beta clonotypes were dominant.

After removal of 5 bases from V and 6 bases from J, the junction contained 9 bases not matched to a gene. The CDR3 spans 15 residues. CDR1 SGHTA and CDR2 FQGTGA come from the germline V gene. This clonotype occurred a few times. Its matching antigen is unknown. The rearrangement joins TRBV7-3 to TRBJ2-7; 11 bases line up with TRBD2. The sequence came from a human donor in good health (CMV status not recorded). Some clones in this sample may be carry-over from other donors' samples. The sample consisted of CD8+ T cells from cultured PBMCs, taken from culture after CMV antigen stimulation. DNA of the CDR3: TGTGCCAGCAGCCAAGGACTAGCGGGCTCTTTCGAGCAGTACTTC. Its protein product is CASSQGLAGSFEQYF. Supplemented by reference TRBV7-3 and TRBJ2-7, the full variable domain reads GAGVSQTPSNKVTEKGKYVELRCDPISGHTALYWYRQSLGQGPEFLIYFQGTGAADDSGLPNDRFFAVRPEGSVSTLKIQRTERGDSAVYLCASSQGLAGSFEQYFGPGTRLTVT.